The 32 T cell receptor beta chains reported below all come from one sample, sequenced in a study of cytomegalovirus exposure and HLA in healthy donors. Sequenced by immunoSEQ multiplex PCR; TCRdb stores in-frame clones only, minus some. The data contain about 360,000 clones, 75% to 90% of them singletons. Source material: PBMCs. The origin of the receptors is a woman younger than 30 in good health and CMV-seronegative.

The chain carries TRBV18 and TRBJ2-1; tentatively, D is TRBD1 (5 bases). Per germline, CDR1 KGHSH and CDR2 LQKENI. V lost 0 bases to trimming and J lost 2 bases, with 14 bases between them. This CDR3 contains 17 residues. The CDR3 spells CASSPPGALLTYNEQFF. The CDR3 nucleotides read TGTGCCAGCTCACCACCAGGGGCGCTACTAACCTACAATGAGCAGTTCTTC.

This clone has just a few counts. The CDR3 protein is CASSTGPLHF. The CDR3 region has the DNA TGTGCCAGCAGTACCGGACCCCTCCACTTT. The chain has TRBV6-1 and TRBJ1-6; no clear D. The V end lost 5 bases, the J end lost 12 bases, and 5 bases lay between the germline ends. The V gene's germline CDR1 is MNHNS and CDR2 SASEGT. This CDR3 is 10 amino acids long.

The CDR3 nucleotides are TGTGCCAGCAGTTACGGAGGGGGCGGCAAGCTGACCCAGTACTTC. Encoded protein: CASSYGGGGKLTQYF. This chain connects TRBV6-5 to TRBJ2-5, with D tentatively TRBD1 (7 bases). Deletions cut 2 bases from V and 7 bases from J, with 17 bases between. This CDR3 spans 15 amino acids. Germline V gene data show CDR1 as MNHEY and CDR2 as SVGAGI.

The chain is built from TRBV28 and TRBJ2-5, with 8 nucleotides matching TRBD2. The CDR3 consists of 14 residues. Germline trimming cut 6 bases from V and 2 bases from J; bases unmatched to any gene: 5. The V gene's germline CDR1 is MDHEN and CDR2 SYDVKM. The chain's CDR3 is CASSRASGQETQYF. CDR3 nucleotides: TGTGCCAGCAGCCGAGCTAGCGGGCAAGAGACCCAGTACTTC.

This clone was observed once. The chain couples TRBV9 to TRBJ2-1; D gene uncertain. The CDR3 loop spans 14 amino acids. CDR1 and CDR2 from the germline V gene are SGDLS and YYNGEE. Trimming took 0 bases from V and 8 from J, leaving 12 bases between them. As DNA, the CDR3 is TGTGCCAGCAGCGTAGAGAATAGATTCGATGAGCAGTTCTTC. Protein sequence: CASSVENRFDEQFF.

The chain recombines TRBV27 with TRBJ1-6; D is perhaps TRBD1 (5 bases). Trimming removed 8 bases from V and 9 bases from J, with 17 bases in between. CDR3 length: 14 residues. Per germline, CDR1 MNHEY and CDR2 SMNVEV (reference sequence). The CDR3 spells CASGGRPFGSPLHF. The CDR3 DNA sequence: TGTGCCAGCGGGGGGAGGCCGTTCGGTTCACCCCTCCACTTT.

This chain links TRBV19 with TRBJ2-7; 11 bases map to TRBD1. The CDR3 extends over 16 amino acids. The V and J ends lost 0 bases and 3 bases, in that order; junction bases with no gene match: 4. The germline CDR1 and CDR2 sequences are LNHDA and SQIVND (reference sequence). CDR3 amino acids: CASSIDVGQGVYEQYF. The CDR3, as DNA: TGTGCCAGTAGTATAGATGTGGGACAGGGGGTCTACGAGCAGTACTTC.

This clone was observed many times. V gene TRBV7-9 combines with J gene TRBJ1-2; maybe TRBD1 (5 bases). Deletions cut 2 bases from V and 6 bases from J, with 16 bases between. Germline CDR1 SEHNR, CDR2 FQNEAQ (reference sequence). This CDR3 spans 15 amino acids. CDR3 sequence: CASSLTARGEHGYTF. The DNA for the CDR3 is TGTGCCAGCAGCTTAACCGCTCGGGGGGAACATGGCTACACCTTC. Drawing the rest from reference TRBV7-9 and TRBJ1-2, the complete variable domain is DTGVSQNPRHKITKRGQNVTFRCDPISEHNRLYWYRQTLGQGPEFLTYFQNEAQLEKSRLLSDRFSAERPKGSFSTLEIQRTEQGDSAMYLCASSLTARGEHGYTFGSGTRLTVV.

The genes are TRBV6-5 and TRBJ2-5, with 9 bases that match TRBD2. V was pared by 7 bases and J by 5 bases, with 11 bases of the junction left unmatched. CDR1 is MNHEY, CDR2 SVGAGI, per germline. CDR3 length: 15 amino acids. The CDR3 coding sequence is TGTGCCAGCAACAACGGCGGGGGGGCCGGCGAGACCCAGTACTTC. Amino acids: CASNNGGGAGETQYF.

J is TRBJ1-1 and V is TRBV7-2, with unresolved D. The V end lost 5 bases, the J end lost 6 bases, and 13 bases lay between the germline ends. Germline lookup yields CDR1 SGHTA and CDR2 FQGNSA. This CDR3 is built from 13 residues. CDR3 amino acids: CASSPGIGAEAFF. The CDR3 coding sequence is TGTGCCAGCAGCCCTGGAATCGGGGCTGAAGCTTTCTTT.

This chain uses TRBV27 with TRBJ1-4, with 9 bases that match TRBD1. The CDR3 has 18 amino acids. The V gene end was trimmed by 3 bases and the J gene end by 2 bases; junction bases not matched to a gene: 10. Germline V gene data show CDR1 as MNHEY and CDR2 as SMNVEV (reference sequence). As DNA, the CDR3 is TGTGCCAGCAGTTTGACCGGGACAGGGCGGTCGACTAATGAAAAACTGTTTTTT. This sequence encodes CASSLTGTGRSTNEKLFF. The variable domain in full, completed from reference TRBV27 and TRBJ1-4, reads EAQVTQNPRYLITVTGKKLTVTCSQNMNHEYMSWYRQDPGLGLRQIYYSMNVEVTDKGDVPEGYKVSRKEKRNFPLILESPSPNQTSLYFCASSLTGTGRSTNEKLFFGSGTQLSVL.

The chain uses TRBV9 and TRBJ2-7, with 11 bases identical to TRBD2. The CDR3 sequence is 15 residues long. The V gene end was trimmed by 4 bases and the J gene end by 4 bases; junction bases not matched to a gene: 7. Germline CDR1 SGDLS, CDR2 YYNGEE. The CDR3 spells CASSPGTSGGYEQYF. CDR3 nucleotides: TGTGCCAGCAGCCCTGGGACTAGCGGAGGGTACGAGCAGTACTTC.

V and J are TRBV9 and TRBJ2-2, with no clear D. V dropped 4 bases and J dropped 0 bases, with 4 bases sitting between them. The length of the CDR3 is 13 residues. Germline-derived CDR1 and CDR2 are SGDLS and YYNGEE. The CDR3 bases are TGTGCCAGCAGCCAATCGAACACCGGGGAGCTGTTTTTT. Its translation is CASSQSNTGELFF.

The rearrangement uses TRBV7-9 and TRBJ2-5, with 11 bases matching TRBD2. This CDR3 spans 17 amino acids. With V trimmed by 1 base and J by 4 bases, 8 bases remained unmatched. CDR1 and CDR2 from the germline V gene are SEHNR and FQNEAQ (reference sequence). Written as DNA, the CDR3 is TGTGCCAGCAGCTTAGGGACACTAGCGGGAGAAGGAGAGACCCAGTACTTC. Residues: CASSLGTLAGEGETQYF.

The genes are TRBV27 and TRBJ1-1, with D unresolved. Germline V gene data show CDR1 as MNHEY and CDR2 as SMNVEV (reference sequence). The CDR3 extends over 13 amino acids. Trimming removed 4 bases from V and 1 base from J, with 7 bases in between. This CDR3 reads CASSSDKNTEAFF. For the CDR3, the DNA is TGTGCCAGCAGTTCCGACAAGAACACTGAAGCTTTCTTT.

V and J are TRBV19 and TRBJ1-1, with 8 positions matching TRBD1. CDR1 and CDR2 from the germline V gene are LNHDA and SQIVND (reference sequence). This CDR3 is built from 16 residues. Trimming took 0 bases from V and 4 from J; bases not matched to a gene: 7. Here the CDR3 DNA reads TGTGCCAGTAGTATAGATCCCCCAGGGGGCTTCACTGAAGCTTTCTTT. Translated: CASSIDPPGGFTEAFF.

The chain recombines TRBV5-1 with TRBJ2-7, with 9 bases that match TRBD2. Germline assignment: CDR1 SGHRS and CDR2 YFSETQ. This CDR3 has 19 residues. Germline trimming cut 3 bases from V and 0 bases from J; bases unmatched to any gene: 16. The CDR3 DNA follows: TGCGCCAGCAGCTCCAAATCACTAGCGGGCGATTCGAGCTCCTACGAGCAGTACTTC. Amino acid sequence: CASSSKSLAGDSSSYEQYF.

This chain uses TRBV2 with TRBJ1-1; unclear D gene. The germline V gene has CDR1 SNHLY and CDR2 FYNNEI. V was shortened by 5 bases and J by 11 bases, with 12 bases between the two germline ends. The CDR3 runs to 11 residues. CDR3 in amino acids: CASSKKREAFF. The CDR3 nucleotides read TGTGCCAGCAGTAAAAAACGGGAGGCTTTCTTT.

The rearrangement links TRBV7-7 to TRBJ2-3; the D gene is possibly TRBD1 (5 bases). The germline CDR1 and CDR2 sequences are SSHAT and FNYEAQ (reference sequence). The length of the CDR3 is 13 residues. Deletions cut 5 bases from V and 4 bases from J, with 10 bases between. CDR3 loop: CASSRTGPDTQYF. The CDR3 nucleotides are TGTGCCAGCAGCCGAACAGGCCCAGATACGCAGTATTTT.

The chain carries TRBV5-1 and TRBJ1-1; D is possibly TRBD1 (5 bases). V gave up 3 bases and J gave up 6 bases, with 18 bases separating them. The V gene's germline CDR1 is SGHRS and CDR2 YFSETQ. The CDR3 sequence is 15 residues long. The CDR3 DNA sequence: TGCGCCAGCAGCTCTGGGAGGGGTAGAACTTCTGAAGCTTTCTTT. Encoded protein: CASSSGRGRTSEAFF.

The chain is built from TRBV7-7 and TRBJ2-1; D is possibly TRBD1 (6 bases). The CDR3 is 15 amino acids. Germline V gene sequence: CDR1 SSHAT, CDR2 FNYEAQ (reference sequence). V was pared by 2 bases and J by 4 bases, with 12 bases between. The CDR3 nucleotides are TGTGCCAGCAGCTTATTTACAGGGAGATACAATGAGCAGTTCTTC. Its protein is CASSLFTGRYNEQFF.

The V call is TRBV16, the J call TRBJ2-7; D may be TRBD1 (5 bases). The V and J ends lost 4 bases and 0 bases respectively, with 13 bases between them. Per the germline V gene, CDR1 is KGHSY and CDR2 is FQNENV. This CDR3 comprises 15 residues. CDR3: CASSLTGGFSYEQYF. The CDR3 DNA follows: TGTGCCAGCAGCCTAACAGGTGGTTTCTCCTACGAGCAGTACTTC.

This chain uses TRBV5-8 with TRBJ1-5, with a tentative D call TRBD1 (5 bases). The CDR3 runs to 15 residues. The V and J ends lost 4 bases and 5 bases respectively, with 16 bases between them. Germline V gene lookup returns CDR1 SGHTS and CDR2 YDEGEE. The DNA of the CDR3 is TGTGCCAGCAGCGCGGGGGGGAGGGGCCATCAGCCCCAGCATTTT. As protein: CASSAGGRGHQPQHF. The full variable domain, in which reference TRBV5-8 and TRBJ1-5 provide the parts outside the CDR3, is EAGVTQSPTHLIKTRGQQATLRCSPISGHTSVYWYQQALGLGLQFLLWYDEGEERNRGNFPPRFSGRQFPNYSSELNVNALELEDSALYLCASSAGGRGHQPQHFGDGTRLSIL.

The chain carries TRBV28 and TRBJ2-7; maybe TRBD2 (6 bases). In germline, CDR1 is MDHEN, CDR2 SYDVKM. CDR3 length: 14 amino acids. The DNA of the CDR3 is TGTGCTTCTACCGACGGGAGCCCCACCTACGAGCAGTACTTC. Amino acid sequence: CASTDGSPTYEQYF.

This clone has a handful of counts. The chain links TRBV18 to TRBJ2-2; 11 positions match TRBD2. With 0 bases clipped from V and 4 bases from J, the junction kept 4 bases outside the gene matches. Germline lookup yields CDR1 KGHSH and CDR2 LQKENI. The CDR3 has 17 amino acids. CDR3 coding DNA: TGTGCCAGCTCACCACCGCTAGCGGGGGGTGTCACCGGGGAGCTGTTTTTT. Its protein is CASSPPLAGGVTGELFF. The full variable domain, its missing parts supplied by reference TRBV18 and TRBJ2-2, is NAGVMQNPRHLVRRRGQEARLRCSPMKGHSHVYWYRQLPEEGLKFMVYLQKENIIDESGMPKERFSAEFPKEGPSILRIQQVVRGDSAAYFCASSPPLAGGVTGELFFGEGSRLTVL.

This clone was observed a handful of times. CDR3 protein: CASSQSGVSPLHF. As DNA, the CDR3 is TGCGCCAGCAGCCAAAGTGGAGTCTCACCCCTCCACTTT. J is TRBJ1-6 and V is TRBV4-1; D remains ambiguous. Per the germline V gene, CDR1 is MGHRA and CDR2 is YSYEKL. This CDR3 contains 13 residues. With 2 bases removed from V and 10 bases from J, the gap between germline ends came to 9 bases.

V usage is TRBV27 and J usage is TRBJ1-1; TRBD1 aligns across 8 bases. Per the germline V gene, CDR1 is MNHEY and CDR2 is SMNVEV (reference sequence). The V and J ends lost 11 bases and 4 bases, in that order; junction bases with no gene match: 18. The CDR3 length is 16 residues. In DNA form, the CDR3 reads TGTGCCGCCTTTGGTCGGGACAGGATAAGTGTCACTGAAGCTTTCTTT. It is translated as CAAFGRDRISVTEAFF.

In DNA form, the CDR3 reads TGTGCCAGCAGTGGGGAACAGGGGCCCGAGCAGTACTTC. Translated: CASSGEQGPEQYF. The chain has TRBV25-1 and TRBJ2-7, with 7 bases that match TRBD1. The CDR3 contains 13 residues. V lost 4 bases to trimming and J lost 6 bases; unmatched junction nucleotides: 6. CDR1 is MGHDK, CDR2 SYGVNS, per germline.

This chain links TRBV10-1 with TRBJ1-2, with TRBD1 matching 7 bases. Germline trimming cut 7 bases from V and 5 bases from J; bases unmatched to any gene: 4. The CDR3 has 12 amino acids. The germline V gene has CDR1 WNHNN and CDR2 SYGVQD (reference sequence). The CDR3 reads CASIDRAYGYTF. Here the CDR3 DNA reads TGCGCCAGCATCGACAGGGCGTATGGCTACACCTTC.

The chain recombines TRBV5-1 with TRBJ2-7; possible D gene TRBD1, 8 bases. Trimming shortened V by 3 bases and J by 2 bases, and 18 bases separated the two germline ends. Germline V gene data show CDR1 as SGHRS and CDR2 as YFSETQ. This CDR3 is built from 16 residues. The CDR3 spells CASSWTLTGGAYEQYF. In DNA form, the CDR3 reads TGCGCCAGCAGCTGGACACTTACAGGGGGGGCCTACGAGCAGTACTTC.

The chain recombines TRBV4-1 with TRBJ1-1, with a weak D call TRBD1 (6 bases). V was trimmed by 0 bases and J by 1 base, leaving 15 bases between them. Germline CDR1 reads MGHRA; CDR2 reads YSYEKL. The CDR3 runs to 17 residues. Here the CDR3 reads CASSQDLGGATNTEAFF. The DNA of the CDR3 is TGCGCCAGCAGCCAAGATTTGGGGGGGGCGACGAACACTGAAGCTTTCTTT.

This clone came up a few times. The chain couples TRBV10-1 to TRBJ2-7, with 11 nucleotides matching TRBD1. CDR3 length: 15 amino acids. Germline values: CDR1 WNHNN, CDR2 SYGVQD (reference sequence). J lost 2 bases, V lost 6 bases, and 6 bases had no gene match. DNA of the CDR3: TGCGCCAGCAGCCACGGGACAGGGGGTCCCTACGAGCAGTACTTC. Amino acid sequence: CASSHGTGGPYEQYF.